This passage covers 12 T cell receptor beta chains from one sample sequenced in a study of CD8 T cells in ankylosing spondylitis. TCRdb re-called the 5' RACE reads with MiXCR, one entry per CDR3 protein. The repertoire holds approximately 260,000 distinct CDR3 sequences, with 8.6% as singletons. Sequenced: blood, either unsorted or a sorted T cell fraction (not recorded which). The origin of the receptors is a male donor with ankylosing spondylitis or in good health (not recorded which).

This clonotype occurred many times. As DNA, the CDR3 is TGTGCCAGCAGTGATCCAGGACAGGGGGCTACGGCTTTCTTT. Protein: CASSDPGQGATAFF. The chain employs TRBV6-1 and TRBJ1-1; 11 bases match TRBD1. The V gene's germline CDR1 is MNHNS and CDR2 SASEGT. CDR3 length equals 14 residues. V lost 3 bases, J lost 11 bases, and 8 bases stayed unmatched.

This clonotype was picked up a small number of times. The chain joins TRBV20-1 to TRBJ2-1; 11 bases match TRBD2. V lost 2 bases and J lost 5; bases outside the gene matches: 11. This CDR3 region has 17 residues. Per the germline V gene, CDR1 is DFQATT and CDR2 is SNEGSKA (reference sequence). DNA of the CDR3: TGCAGTGCTAGACCTACCCTGGGACTAGCGGTTAACAATGAGCAGTTCTTC. This codes for CSARPTLGLAVNNEQFF.

This clonotype was counted a few times. The chain recombines TRBV9 with TRBJ2-7, with D unresolved. The CDR3 extends over 15 amino acids. V lost 2 bases and J lost 4, with 16 bases in between. Germline V gives CDR1 SGDLS, CDR2 YYNGEE. CDR3 protein: CASSVDPSVEYEQYF. In DNA, the CDR3 is TGTGCCAGCAGCGTCGACCCCTCAGTGGAGTACGAGCAGTACTTC.

This clonotype was detected many times. The gene calls are TRBV10-3 and TRBJ2-7, with D possibly being TRBD2 (5 bases). The CDR3 runs to 12 residues. The V end lost 6 bases, the J end lost 6 bases, and 12 bases lay between the germline ends. Germline values: CDR1 ENHRY, CDR2 SYGVKD. This CDR3 is CAIRDSASEQYF. CDR3 DNA: TGTGCCATCAGGGACTCCGCGTCCGAGCAGTACTTC.

This clonotype has a handful of counts. The J gene is TRBJ1-1, the V gene TRBV7-9, with D perhaps matching TRBD1 (6 bases). Germline lookup yields CDR1 SEHNR and CDR2 FQNEAQ (reference sequence). The V end lost 6 bases, the J end lost 5 bases, and 16 bases lay between the germline ends. This CDR3 has 14 residues. The CDR3 sequence is CASRGGGLRTEAFF. DNA for the CDR3: TGTGCCAGCAGGGGAGGGGGGCTCAGGACTGAAGCTTTCTTT.

This clonotype has a count of ten or more. The V and J genes are TRBV9 and TRBJ2-2, with 7 positions matching TRBD1. Germline V CDR1 and CDR2: SGDLS, YYNGEE. The CDR3 loop spans 16 amino acids. V trimming: 4 bases; J trimming: 0 bases; junction bases outside the gene matches: 6. The CDR3 DNA follows: TGTGCCAGCAGCTTTACAGGGGACCCGAACACCGGGGAGCTGTTTTTT. Residues: CASSFTGDPNTGELFF.

At least ten counts were recorded for this clonotype. The CDR3 nucleotides are TGTGCCAGTATAGGGGACAGGGACTACGAGCAGTACTTC. Protein: CASIGDRDYEQYF. The V and J genes are TRBV6-1 and TRBJ2-7, with 9 positions matching TRBD1. The CDR3 covers 13 residues. The junction had 6 bases not matched to a gene; V was cut back by 9 bases and J by 3 bases. Germline assignment: CDR1 MNHNS and CDR2 SASEGT.

The table lists this clonotype with a few counts. The genes are TRBV3-1 and TRBJ2-7; D unclear. The V gene's germline CDR1 is LGHDT and CDR2 YNNKEL (reference sequence). This CDR3 comprises 15 residues. The V and J ends lost 2 bases and 7 bases respectively, with 18 bases between them. The CDR3 nucleotides are TGTGCCAGCAGCCAACCACGGCAGGACCCCTCGGAGCAGTACTTC. It specifies CASSQPRQDPSEQYF.

This clonotype showed up many times. The chain links TRBV12-3 or TRBV12-4 to TRBJ2-5, with a weak D call TRBD1 (6 bases). CDR3 size: 15 residues. The ends were cut back, 0 bases at V and 2 bases at J, with 10 bases in the middle. Here the CDR3 reads CASSLARDIQETQYF. The CDR3 DNA follows: TGTGCCAGCAGTTTAGCCCGGGACATACAAGAGACCCAGTACTTC.

This clonotype occurred many times. The chain links TRBV20-1 to TRBJ2-1; TRBD2 agrees at 13 bases. Germline values: CDR1 DFQATT, CDR2 SNEGSKA (reference sequence). The CDR3 has 15 amino acids. V lost 5 bases to trimming and J lost 7 bases; unmatched junction nucleotides: 8. Here the CDR3 reads CSAGTSGRASNEQFF. CDR3 bases: TGCAGTGCTGGAACTAGCGGGAGGGCCTCAAATGAGCAGTTCTTC.

This clonotype has ten or more counts. The chain uses TRBV29-1 and TRBJ2-1, with D uncertain. Per the germline V gene, CDR1 is SQVTM and CDR2 is ANQGSEA. V was shortened by 7 bases and J by 2 bases, with 21 bases between the two germline ends. The CDR3 covers 16 residues. CDR3 nucleotide sequence: TGCAGCGCCGTGAGGCACCCCAATAGCCCCTACAATGAGCAGTTCTTC. As protein: CSAVRHPNSPYNEQFF.

There are many counts of this clonotype. The rearrangement links TRBV15 to TRBJ2-3, with D perhaps being TRBD1 or TRBD2 (5 bases each). Trimming took 5 bases from V and 6 from J, leaving 9 bases between them. Germline CDR1 LNHNV, CDR2 YYDKDF (reference sequence). The CDR3 consists of 12 residues. In DNA, the CDR3 is TGTGCCACCAGCGAGGGGTGGGATACGCAGTATTTT. Translating it yields CATSEGWDTQYF.